The 5 T cell receptor beta chains below all came from one sample that was sequenced in a study of CXCR3-negative and CXCR3-positive naive CD8 T cells. Study outcomes and limitations: Compared with CXCR3-negative naive cells, CXCR3-positive naive cells showed more hydrophobic TRB CDR3s.

UMI labels and 5' RACE were used to prepare the TRB cDNA libraries. TCRdb re-analyzed the 5' RACE reads; it lists each CDR3 protein once, without DNA. Its clone listing holds roughly 110,000 distinct CDR3 sequences. These TCRs are of unknown antigen specificity. Material: naive CXCR3+ CD8+ T cells from blood. This sample's subset: CD45RO-CCR7+CD27+CD95- naive CD8+ T cells expressing CXCR3 (TNR3+). The receptors here all came from a human donor in good health. Some clones in this sample may be carry-over from other donors' samples.

This CDR3 reads CASSAGLLASEQFF. The genes are TRBV28 and TRBJ2-1; lacking DNA, the TRBD2 call made by TCRdb goes unchecked. This CDR3 spans 14 amino acids. Germline CDR1 MDHEN, CDR2 SYDVKM.

The rearrangement uses TRBV29-1 and TRBJ2-2; TCRdb's D call of TRBD1 is untestable without DNA. CDR1 and CDR2 from the germline V gene are SQVTM and ANQGSEA. The CDR3 length is 13 residues. This chain's CDR3 is CSGPDSITGELFF.

The CDR3: CASSEIGVEETQYF. The chain uses TRBV7-2 and TRBJ2-5; TCRdb gives TRBD1 as the D gene, but with no DNA this cannot be confirmed. The germline V gene encodes CDR1 SGHTA and CDR2 FQGNSA. This CDR3 is 14 amino acids long.

This chain connects TRBV2 to TRBJ2-2. This CDR3 is built from 15 residues. CDR1 and CDR2 (germline): SNHLY, FYNNEI. The CDR3 loop is CATHQTGSNTGELFF.

The chain recombines TRBV7-3 with TRBJ2-3; TCRdb lists TRBD1, though no DNA is available to test this call. Germline V lookup: CDR1 SGHTA, CDR2 FQGTGA. This CDR3 is built from 15 residues. CDR3 loop: CASSPLGSHADTQYF. The full variable domain, in which reference TRBV7-3 and TRBJ2-3 provide the parts outside the CDR3, is GAGVSQTPSNKVTEKGKYVELRCDPISGHTALYWYRQSLGQGPEFLIYFQGTGAADDSGLPNDRFFAVRPEGSVSTLKIQRTERGDSAVYLCASSPLGSHADTQYFGPGTRLTVL.